The 4 T cell receptor beta chains listed next were all sequenced from one sample in a study of blood T cell repertoires in COVID-19. Profiled with immunoSEQ multiplex PCR; TCRdb holds only in-frame clones, not every one. Of fewer than 250,000 clones listed, 80% to 90% are singletons. The sequencing input was PBMCs or T cells enriched from blood (not recorded which). The receptors stem from a woman aged 25 to 39 with acute COVID-19.

This sequence joins TRBV5-8 and TRBJ2-1; 11 bases map to TRBD2. This CDR3 has 18 amino acids. V gave up 0 bases and J gave up 7 bases; unmatched junction bases: 12. Germline-derived CDR1 and CDR2 are SGHTS and YDEGEE. The CDR3 loop is CASSLGQVSSGGLNEQFF. The CDR3 DNA follows: TGTGCCAGCAGCTTGGGACAGGTGTCTAGCGGGGGGTTGAATGAGCAGTTCTTC.

J is TRBJ1-1 and V is TRBV28; D not certain. The CDR3 has 12 amino acids. Germline loops: CDR1 MDHEN, CDR2 SYDVKM. Trimming removed 6 bases from V and 0 bases from J, with 5 bases in between. CDR3 bases: TGTGCCAGCAGGGCTCTGAACACTGAAGCTTTCTTT. This sequence encodes CASRALNTEAFF.

This rearrangement joins TRBV7-9 to TRBJ1-2; D call uncertain. Germline CDR1 reads SEHNR; CDR2 reads FQNEAQ (reference sequence). The germline V and J ends were trimmed by 5 bases and 8 bases, with 12 bases remaining between them. This CDR3 contains 12 residues. The CDR3 reads CASSAILGGYTF. The CDR3 nucleotides read TGTGCCAGCAGCGCAATACTGGGCGGCTACACCTTC.

The chain carries TRBV7-9 and TRBJ1-4, with no clear D. The ends were cut back, 1 base at V and 8 bases at J, with 5 bases in the middle. The CDR3 extends over 12 amino acids. Germline-derived CDR1 and CDR2 are SEHNR and FQNEAQ (reference sequence). This chain's CDR3 is CASSLGREKLFF. The CDR3 bases are TGTGCCAGCAGCTTAGGCCGGGAAAAACTGTTTTTT.